This TCR beta chain was found in a study of blood T cell repertoires in COVID-19. Sequencing was performed with immunoSEQ multiplex PCR; in TCRdb, only in-frame clones are kept and a portion is missing. The table shows around 100,000 clones, with 80% to 85% occurring only once. The receptor was derived from a man in his sixties with acute or convalescent COVID-19. Sequencing input: peripheral blood.

The DNA for the CDR3 is TGCGCCAGCAGCTTGGAGGAGTTGGGGAACACTGAAGCTTTCTTT. Protein product: CASSLEELGNTEAFF. The chain employs TRBV5-1 and TRBJ1-1; D is unresolved. The CDR3 sequence is 15 residues long. Germline values: CDR1 SGHRS, CDR2 YFSETQ. V lost 0 bases to trimming and J lost 1 base, with 10 bases between them.